This T cell receptor beta chain was profiled in a study of cytomegalovirus exposure and HLA in healthy donors. Findings of the study overall: Cytomegalovirus status was reportedly diagnosed by the classifier with high sensitivity and specificity. Subsequent analysis of the approximately 130 validation repertoires found a tendency for first-cohort TCR clusters to co-occur.

Note on this clone: Antigen unknown.

Germline CDR1 and CDR2: SGDLS and YYNGEE. The V and J ends lost 0 bases and 1 base respectively, with 7 bases between them. The CDR3 has 14 residues. Sequencing was performed with immunoSEQ multiplex PCR; in TCRdb, only in-frame clones are kept and a portion is missing. Of 55,000 to 70,000 clones listed, 91% are singletons. The sequence was collected from a woman between 25 and 40 years old in good health and CMV-seronegative. The sequenced sample consisted of PBMCs. The chain joins TRBV9 to TRBJ2-5, with D hard to call. This CDR3 reads CASSVEPLQETQYF. The CDR3 coding sequence is TGTGCCAGCAGCGTAGAGCCCCTCCAAGAGACCCAGTACTTC. The whole variable domain, remainder taken from reference TRBV9 and TRBJ2-5, is DSGVTQTPKHLITATGQRVTLRCSPRSGDLSVYWYQQSLDQGLQFLIQYYNGEERAKGNILERFSAQQFPDLHSELNLSSLELGDSALYFCASSVEPLQETQYFGPGTRLLVL.